This entry concerns a single T cell receptor beta chain. Clones were read by immunoSEQ multiplex PCR, and TCRdb kept only the in-frame ones, dropping some. The table lists hundreds of thousands of clones, 70% to 90% of them singletons, with about 0.26% in the top ten. These data belong to a study of blood T cell repertoires in COVID-19. Germline CDR1 and CDR2: PRHDT and FYEKMQ (reference sequence). V was cut by 4 bases and J by 1 base, with 7 bases left in between. CDR3 size: 13 residues. Sequenced: peripheral blood. The gene calls are TRBV13 and TRBJ1-1, with D unresolved. The TCR was taken from a woman under 30 with acute or convalescent COVID-19. The CDR3 DNA follows: TGTGCCAGCAGCTCGGGAGAGAACACTGAAGCTTTCTTT. Translating gives CASSSGENTEAFF.